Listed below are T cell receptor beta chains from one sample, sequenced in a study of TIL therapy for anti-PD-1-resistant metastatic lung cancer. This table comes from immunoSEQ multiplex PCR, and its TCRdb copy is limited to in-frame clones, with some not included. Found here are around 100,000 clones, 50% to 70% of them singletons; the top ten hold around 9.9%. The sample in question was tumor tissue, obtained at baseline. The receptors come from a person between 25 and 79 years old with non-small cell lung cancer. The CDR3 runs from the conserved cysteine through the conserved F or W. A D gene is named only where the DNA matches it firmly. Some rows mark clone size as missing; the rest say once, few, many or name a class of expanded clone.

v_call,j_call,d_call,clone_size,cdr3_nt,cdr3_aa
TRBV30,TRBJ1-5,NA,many,TGTGCCTGGAGTGCCGAGGGACTTTTAGGCAATCAGCCCCAGCATTTT,CAWSAEGLLGNQPQHF
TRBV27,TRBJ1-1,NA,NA,TGTGCCAGCAGTTTGACAGTTTACACTGAAGCTTTCTTT,CASSLTVYTEAFF
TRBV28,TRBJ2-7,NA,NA,TGTGCCAGCAGTTCCGGGGGATCGATGACCGAGCAGTACTTC,CASSSGGSMTEQYF
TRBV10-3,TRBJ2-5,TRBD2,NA,TGTGCCATCAGTGAAGCGGGGTATGGAGAGACCCAGTACTTC,CAISEAGYGETQYF
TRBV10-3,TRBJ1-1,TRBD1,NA,TGTGCCATCAGGGGGGACAGGTGGAACACTGAAGCTTTCTTT,CAIRGDRWNTEAFF
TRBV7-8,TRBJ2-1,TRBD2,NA,TGTGCCAGCAGCTTTAGCCCAGGACTAGCGGATTTTAGCTCCTACAATGAGCAGTTCTTC,CASSFSPGLADFSSYNEQFF
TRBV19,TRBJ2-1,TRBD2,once,TGTGCCAGTAGTATACGGCTAGCGGGAGATGAGCAGTTCTTC,CASSIRLAGDEQFF
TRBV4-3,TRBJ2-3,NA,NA,TGCGCCAGCAGCCAAGAGTGGCGGGGTTTCACAGATACGCAGTATTTT,CASSQEWRGFTDTQYF
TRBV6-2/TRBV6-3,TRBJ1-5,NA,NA,TGTGCCAGCAGTTACGGAAAGGGACACCACCAAAGGGAGCCCCAGCATTTT,CASSYGKGHHQREPQHF
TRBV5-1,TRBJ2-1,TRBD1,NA,TGCGCCAGCAGACCAAAACAGGGGGCGTTCACTACCAATGAGCAGTTCTTC,CASRPKQGAFTTNEQFF
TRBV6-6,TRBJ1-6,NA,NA,TGTGCCAGCAGTTACTCGGCGGCCGCTCATAATTCACCCCTCCACTTT,CASSYSAAAHNSPLHF
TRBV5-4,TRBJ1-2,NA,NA,TGTGCCAGCAGCCGAACAGGTCTCGATGACTATGGCTACACCTTC,CASSRTGLDDYGYTF
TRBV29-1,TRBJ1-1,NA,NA,TGCAGCGTACAGACAGCAGCTAACACTGAAGCTTTCTTT,CSVQTAANTEAFF
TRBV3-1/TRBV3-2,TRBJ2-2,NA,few,TGTGCCAGCAGCCCCAACAGGGACACCGGGGAGCTGTTTTTT,CASSPNRDTGELFF
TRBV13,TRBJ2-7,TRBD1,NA,TGTGCCAGCAGTTTAACCTACAGGGGGGCCCACGAGCAGTACTTC,CASSLTYRGAHEQYF
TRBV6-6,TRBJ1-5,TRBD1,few,TGTGCCAGTAAAGGGACAGCAAATCAGCCCCAGCATTTT,CASKGTANQPQHF
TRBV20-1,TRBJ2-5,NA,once,TGCAGTGCTAGTAAGACAGCCCAAGAGACCCAGTACTTC,CSASKTAQETQYF
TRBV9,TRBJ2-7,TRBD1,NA,TGTGCCAGCAGCGCCACAGGGGGGTCCTACGAGCAGTACTTC,CASSATGGSYEQYF
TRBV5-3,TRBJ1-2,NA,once,TGTGCCAGAAGCTTGCATCCGGATGGCTACACCTTC,CARSLHPDGYTF
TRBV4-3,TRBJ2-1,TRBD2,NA,TGCGCCAGCAGCCAACAAGGGACTAGCGGGAGTCTGAGGGCCAATGAGCAGTTCTTC,CASSQQGTSGSLRANEQFF
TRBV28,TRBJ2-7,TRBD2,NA,TGTGCCAGCGTAACTAGCGGAAATAGCGAGCAGTACTTC,CASVTSGNSEQYF
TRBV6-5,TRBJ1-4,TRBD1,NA,TGTGCCAGCTGTCTAGACGGGACAGTAGGAGAAAAACTGTTTTTT,CASCLDGTVGEKLFF
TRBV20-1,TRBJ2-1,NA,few,TGCAGTGCTAGCGCCAGGCTAGTCTTC,CSASARLVF
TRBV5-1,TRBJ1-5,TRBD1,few,TGCGCCAGCAGCCCCGGACAGGGGGGCAATCAGCCCCAGCATTTT,CASSPGQGGNQPQHF
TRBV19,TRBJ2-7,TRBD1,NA,TGTGCCAGTAGTCCCCCGGACAGGGGCTACGAGCAGTACTTC,CASSPPDRGYEQYF
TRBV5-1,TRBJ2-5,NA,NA,TGCGCCAGCAGCCTACCCCCGGGAGACACGTACTTC,CASSLPPGDTYF
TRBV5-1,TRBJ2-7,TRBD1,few,TGCGCCAGCAGCTTGGAACAGGGGGCGCAGTACTTC,CASSLEQGAQYF
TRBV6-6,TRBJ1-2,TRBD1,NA,TGTGCCAGCAGTTTAGGGGGCACCTATGGCTACACCTTC,CASSLGGTYGYTF
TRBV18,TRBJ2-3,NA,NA,TGTGCCAGCTCACTTCTTCCAGGAGCAGAGAGCACAGATACGCAGTATTTT,CASSLLPGAESTDTQYF
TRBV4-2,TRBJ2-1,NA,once,TGTGCCAGCAGCCGCGAACTAGTCCGTCGGGACTCCTCAAGGGAGCAGTTCTTC,CASSRELVRRDSSREQFF
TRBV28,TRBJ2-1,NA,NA,TGTGCCAGCAGTACGACGGGACTCCGCTCCTACAATGAGCAGTTCTTC,CASSTTGLRSYNEQFF
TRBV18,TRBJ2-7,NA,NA,TGTGCCAGCTCACTGGGACTCCGCCACGAGCAGTACTTC,CASSLGLRHEQYF
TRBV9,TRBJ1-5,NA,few,TGTGCCAGCAGCGTAACGGGCAGCTATCAGCCCCAGCATTTT,CASSVTGSYQPQHF
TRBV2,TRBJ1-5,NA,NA,TGTGCCAGCAGTGTCGGCCTCACTCGGAGCAATCAGCCCCAGCATTTT,CASSVGLTRSNQPQHF
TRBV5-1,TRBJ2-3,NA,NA,TGCGCCAGCAGCTTGGCCCAGACAGATACGCAGTATTTT,CASSLAQTDTQYF
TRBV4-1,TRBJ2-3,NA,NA,TGCGCCAGCAGCCCCGCTAGCACAGATACGCAGTATTTT,CASSPASTDTQYF
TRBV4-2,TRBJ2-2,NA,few,TGTGCCAGCAGCGAAGTCGGCGGGGAGCTGTTTTTT,CASSEVGGELFF
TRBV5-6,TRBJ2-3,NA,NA,TGTGCCAGCAGCTTGGTGGGTGTAGATACGCAGTATTTT,CASSLVGVDTQYF
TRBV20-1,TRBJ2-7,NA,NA,TGCAGTGCTAGAAGAAGTTACGAGCAGTACTTC,CSARRSYEQYF
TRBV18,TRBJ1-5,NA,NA,TGTGCCAGCTCCCGGGACACTTACAATCAGCCCCAGCATTTT,CASSRDTYNQPQHF
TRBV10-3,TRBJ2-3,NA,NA,TGTGCCATCAGTTTGGCAGAGGAATCGGATACGCAGTATTTT,CAISLAEESDTQYF
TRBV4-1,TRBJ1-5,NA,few,TGCGCCAGCAGCCAAGAAGCAGATAGCAATCAGCCCCAGCATTTT,CASSQEADSNQPQHF
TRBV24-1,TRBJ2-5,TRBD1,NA,TGTGCCACCGGACAGGGGGATATGTTGACCCAGTACTTC,CATGQGDMLTQYF
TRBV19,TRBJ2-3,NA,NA,TGTGCCAGTAGTATAAGAAGGATCGACTATACGCAGTATTTT,CASSIRRIDYTQYF
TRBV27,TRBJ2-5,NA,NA,TGTGCCAGCAGTTCACAGGGGGGGCTTACCCAGTACTTC,CASSSQGGLTQYF
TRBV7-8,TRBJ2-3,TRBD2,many,TGTGCCAGCAGCTTTGCGACTAGCGGACCCACAGATACGCAGTATTTT,CASSFATSGPTDTQYF